Listed here are 5 T cell receptor beta chains from one sample, sequenced in a study of T cells of healthy individuals. TCRdb re-analysed the 5' RACE reads in MiXCR, keeping a single row per CDR3 protein. The sample includes around 98,000 distinct CDR3 sequences, 17% of them seen just once. These receptors came from a human donor in good health.

The chain joins TRBV7-3 to TRBJ2-3, with D perhaps TRBD1 or TRBD2 (5 bases each). There are 13 residues in the CDR3. Looked up from germline, CDR1 is SGHTA and CDR2 is FQGTGA. V was pared by 3 bases and J by 6 bases, with 10 bases between. The CDR3 region is CASSFSREDTQYF. The DNA for the CDR3 is TGTGCCAGCAGCTTTTCCAGGGAGGATACGCAGTATTTT.

The chain joins TRBV19 to TRBJ1-1; D not certain. Germline-derived CDR1 and CDR2 are LNHDA and SQIVND (reference sequence). The CDR3 runs 12 residues. V was shortened by 5 bases and J by 7 bases, with 11 bases between the two germline ends. In DNA form, the CDR3 reads TGTGCCAGTAGTCCGACCCCGTTTGAAGCTTTCTTT. This encodes CASSPTPFEAFF.

This clonotype came up a few times. The chain has TRBV28 and TRBJ2-1; 10 bases fit TRBD2. The CDR3 is 16 residues long. The V and J ends lost 6 bases and 8 bases, in that order; junction bases with no gene match: 13. CDR1 MDHEN and CDR2 SYDVKM come from the germline V gene. CDR3 protein: CASRPSGRALGYEQFF. CDR3 bases: TGTGCCAGCAGGCCTAGCGGGAGAGCCCTAGGGTATGAGCAGTTCTTC.

The chain combines TRBV4-3 with TRBJ2-5, with unresolved D. The germline CDR1 and CDR2 sequences are LGHNA and YSLEER. V dropped 3 bases and J dropped 2 bases, with 13 bases sitting between them. This CDR3 is built from 15 residues. The CDR3, as DNA: TGCGCCAGCAGCCAGGAGAGGAATGGGCAAGAGACCCAGTACTTC. Protein sequence: CASSQERNGQETQYF.

The CDR3: CASSGRGPGTGELFF. CDR3 coding DNA: TGTGCCAGCAGTGGGAGGGGGCCGGGGACCGGGGAGCTGTTTTTT. This chain connects TRBV25-1 to TRBJ2-2; TRBD1 might be the D (7 bases). V was shortened by 4 bases and J by 5 bases, with 14 bases between the two germline ends. Per germline, CDR1 MGHDK and CDR2 SYGVNS. The CDR3 loop spans 15 amino acids.